This T cell receptor (beta chain) emerged from a study of blood T cell repertoires in COVID-19. The CDR3 is 14 residues long. The V end lost 2 bases, the J end lost 5 bases, and 10 bases lay between the germline ends. From germline, CDR1 is SGDLS and CDR2 YYNGEE. Profiled with immunoSEQ multiplex PCR; TCRdb holds only in-frame clones, not every one. Of some 140,000 clones listed, under 85% are singletons. The clonotype was recovered from a man aged 60-69 years with COVID-19, enrolled during active disease. The chain uses TRBV9 and TRBJ1-4, with TRBD1 as a possible D gene (5 bases). Sequenced sample: peripheral blood. The CDR3 nucleotides read TGTGCCAGCAGCGTTCGGGCAGGGAATGAAAAACTGTTTTTT. This encodes CASSVRAGNEKLFF.